These 15 T cell receptor beta chains were all obtained from the same sample, sequenced in a study of post-analysis software for immune sequencing data. Their antigen targets remain unknown. The study's findings and limits: Elevated frequency relative to controls characterized several TRBV segments in patients, TRBV5-6, TRBV5-1 and TRBV20-1 among them.

Included in the TCR beta cDNA libraries were unique molecular identifiers. TCRdb independently ran MiXCR on the PCR reads; one entry per CDR3 protein. The sample yields more than 350,000 distinct CDR3 sequences, roughly 38% seen once. Sample: blood. These TCRs come from a girl aged 2 to 10 with multiple sclerosis.

This clonotype was seen a few times. The chain carries TRBV6-1 and TRBJ1-6; D is undetermined. There are 17 residues in the CDR3. V lost 4 bases, J lost 0 bases, and 13 bases lay in between. Germline values: CDR1 MNHNS, CDR2 SASEGT. The CDR3 DNA sequence: TGTGCCAGCAGTGCACTTCTCGGTAGCTCCTATAATTCACCCCTCCACTTT. Translating gives CASSALLGSSYNSPLHF.

This clonotype was seen a few times. This chain connects TRBV15 to TRBJ1-2; D remains unclear. Trimming took 0 bases from V and 4 from J, leaving 12 bases between them. There are 15 residues in the CDR3. Per germline, CDR1 LNHNV and CDR2 YYDKDF (reference sequence). The CDR3 spells CATSRDQAQSYGYTF. CDR3 DNA sequence: TGTGCCACCAGCAGAGATCAGGCCCAGAGCTATGGCTACACCTTC.

The CDR3 sequence: CASSSHGTVDNEQFF. The CDR3 DNA reads as TGTGCCAGCAGTTCGCACGGGACGGTTGACAATGAGCAGTTCTTC. This sequence joins TRBV12-3 or TRBV12-4 and TRBJ2-1; D tentatively reads TRBD1 or TRBD2 (5 bases each). The CDR3 has 15 amino acids. Trimming took 4 bases from V and 5 from J, leaving 15 bases between them.

This chain connects TRBV7-2 to TRBJ1-1; D is uncertain. Looked up from germline, CDR1 is SGHTA and CDR2 is FQGNSA. Trimming cost V 2 bases and J 6 bases, with 7 bases left between them. This CDR3 contains 12 residues. DNA of the CDR3: TGTGCCAGCAGCTTATTGCTCCCTGAAGCTTTCTTT. This sequence encodes CASSLLLPEAFF.

The V and J genes are TRBV12-3 or TRBV12-4 and TRBJ2-5; D is unclear. V was cut by 3 bases and J by 6 bases, with 23 bases left in between. The CDR3 extends over 17 amino acids. CDR3 in amino acids: CASSFGMYVGSEKTQYF. CDR3 coding DNA: TGTGCCAGCAGTTTTGGAATGTATGTCGGCTCTGAAAAGACCCAGTACTTC.

This clonotype has more than one count but fewer than ten. V gene TRBV15 combines with J gene TRBJ2-5; D gene uncertain. CDR1 and CDR2 from the germline V gene are LNHNV and YYDKDF (reference sequence). With 1 base removed from V and 5 bases from J, the gap between germline ends came to 14 bases. This CDR3 comprises 15 residues. The CDR3 loop reads CATSRARKDLETQYF. In DNA, the CDR3 is TGTGCCACCAGCAGAGCTAGAAAGGACCTGGAGACCCAGTACTTC.

In its sample, this clonotype was seen a few times. The chain links TRBV3-1 to TRBJ1-2; D is ambiguous. The CDR3 runs 13 residues. Trimming left V 8 bases short and J 10 bases short, with 20 bases between. Germline V gives CDR1 LGHDT, CDR2 YNNKEL (reference sequence). This CDR3 reads CASRESFGPTYTF. CDR3 DNA: TGTGCCAGCCGCGAAAGCTTTGGGCCGACCTACACCTTC.

The chain joins TRBV20-1 to TRBJ2-7, with a possible D match to TRBD2 (5 bases). V was shortened by 6 bases and J by 2 bases, with 17 bases between the two germline ends. Germline lookup yields CDR1 DFQATT and CDR2 SNEGSKA (reference sequence). This CDR3 region has 14 residues. This chain's CDR3 is CSAWAPSSTYEQYF. Here the CDR3 DNA reads TGCAGTGCCTGGGCGCCTAGCTCTACCTACGAGCAGTACTTC.

This clonotype was observed a handful of times. The genes are TRBV9 and TRBJ1-1; D unresolved. The CDR3 is 14 amino acids. Trimming removed 0 bases from V and 6 bases from J, with 12 bases in between. The germline CDR1 and CDR2 sequences are SGDLS and YYNGEE. In DNA, the CDR3 is TGTGCCAGCAGCGTAGAGGTTTTTAAGGCTGAAGCTTTCTTT. This gives the protein CASSVEVFKAEAFF. The full variable domain, in which reference TRBV9 and TRBJ1-1 provide the parts outside the CDR3, is DSGVTQTPKHLITATGQRVTLRCSPRSGDLSVYWYQQSLDQGLQFLIQYYNGEERAKGNILERFSAQQFPDLHSELNLSSLELGDSALYFCASSVEVFKAEAFFGQGTRLTVV.

This sequence joins TRBV6-5 and TRBJ2-7, with D possibly TRBD1 on 6 matching bases. CDR3 length equals 14 residues. V lost 3 bases and J lost 0, with 9 bases in between. From germline, CDR1 is MNHEY and CDR2 SVGAGI. This CDR3 reads CASSYSGVSYEQYF. CDR3 bases: TGTGCCAGCAGTTATTCAGGGGTCTCCTACGAGCAGTACTTC.

V gene TRBV7-9 combines with J gene TRBJ2-5; D might be TRBD1 (6 bases). The CDR3 contains 13 residues. Germline V lookup: CDR1 SEHNR, CDR2 FQNEAQ (reference sequence). V lost 6 bases, J lost 11 bases, and 19 bases lay in between. CDR3 sequence reads: CASRPPGVGEQYF. DNA of the CDR3: TGTGCCAGCAGACCCCCAGGGGTGGGGGAGCAGTACTTC.

This clonotype was found a few times. The genes are TRBV6-5 and TRBJ2-7; 7 nucleotides align to TRBD1. The length of the CDR3 is 12 residues. V trimming: 6 bases; J trimming: 6 bases; junction bases outside the gene matches: 5. The germline gives CDR1 MNHEY, CDR2 SVGAGI. CDR3 DNA: TGTGCCAGCAGGAGACAGGGAGCCGAGCAGTACTTC. It yields the protein CASRRQGAEQYF.

This clonotype has just a few counts. The chain links TRBV28 to TRBJ2-5, with TRBD1 identical over 7 bases. TRBJ2-7 explains the end of the DNA better; the J call may be wrong. Germline V gene data show CDR1 as MDHEN and CDR2 as SYDVKM. The CDR3 loop spans 15 amino acids. The CDR3 sequence is CASSFHLTGSHEQYF. The CDR3 coding sequence is TGTGCCAGCAGTTTCCACTTGACAGGGAGCCACGAGCAGTACTTC.

The chain uses TRBV7-9 and TRBJ2-3; TRBD2 matches at 9 bases. The CDR3 extends over 15 amino acids. The germline V gene encodes CDR1 SEHNR and CDR2 FQNEAQ (reference sequence). J lost 2 bases, V lost 1 base, and 1 base had no gene match. CDR3 protein: CASSLVAGATDTQYF. CDR3 nucleotide sequence: TGTGCCAGCAGCTTAGTAGCGGGAGCCACAGATACGCAGTATTTT.

This chain links TRBV11-2 with TRBJ2-1, with 15 bases lining up with TRBD2. Unmatched junction bases numbered 4, after V lost 2 bases and J lost 11 bases. Germline V gene lookup returns CDR1 SGHAT and CDR2 FQNNGV. The CDR3 has 15 residues. The CDR3 DNA sequence: TGTGCCAGCAGCTTATACGGACTAGCGGGAGGGAAGCAGTTCTTC. Translation: CASSLYGLAGGKQFF.